This is a list of T cell receptor beta chains from one sample in a study of cytomegalovirus exposure and HLA in healthy donors. Data came from immunoSEQ multiplex PCR; TCRdb stores just in-frame clones and leaves some out. The table shows roughly 100,000 clones, with about 83% occurring only once. Specimen: PBMCs. Every receptor here comes from a young man in good health and CMV-seronegative. Both conserved end residues are part of each CDR3. A D gene is named only where the DNA matches it firmly. A clone size is listed for some rows: how often the clone was seen (once, few, many), or a class if it is expanded.

d_call j_call clone_size v_call cdr3_nt cdr3_aa
TRBD2 TRBJ2-3 - TRBV15 TGTGCCACCAGCAGAACTAGCGGGAGCACAGATACGCAGTATTTT CATSRTSGSTDTQYF
- TRBJ2-1 - TRBV9 TGTGCCAGCAGCGGATCCTCCCGGGTCAACAATGAGCAGTTCTTC CASSGSSRVNNEQFF
TRBD2 TRBJ2-5 - TRBV5-1 TGCGCCAGCAGCCTGGGACTAGCGGGAGGAGGTCCGAGGGAGACCCAGTACTTC CASSLGLAGGGPRETQYF
TRBD2 TRBJ2-1 - TRBV11-2 TGTGCCGCGGTGGGGGAGGGCCTCGATGAGCAGTTCTTC CAAVGEGLDEQFF
- TRBJ1-3 - TRBV6-1 TGTGCCAGCAGTGAAACCGGACAGGGAAACACCATATATTTT CASSETGQGNTIYF
TRBD2 TRBJ2-3 - TRBV5-1 TGCGCCAGCAGCTCAGGTCCGGGACTAGGAGCCACAGATACGCAGTATTTT CASSSGPGLGATDTQYF
- TRBJ1-5 - TRBV6-1 TGTGCCAGCCGTTGGCGGAGCAATCAGCCCCAGCATTTT CASRWRSNQPQHF
- TRBJ1-6 - TRBV9 TGTGCCAGCAGCGTAGGGTACAATAATTCACCCCTCCACTTT CASSVGYNNSPLHF
TRBD1 TRBJ1-4 - TRBV25-1 TGTGCCAGCAGTGAATTACAGGGGGCGGGAGAAAAACTGTTTTTT CASSELQGAGEKLFF
- TRBJ2-3 - TRBV11-2 TGTGCCAGCAGCCCCCAGGGGCGTTCTAGCACAGATACGCAGTATTTT CASSPQGRSSTDTQYF
- TRBJ2-1 - TRBV7-2 TGTGCCAGCAGCTACGACCCGGGGAGCCCGTTCCAGCAGTTCTTC CASSYDPGSPFQQFF
- TRBJ2-7 - TRBV2 TGTGCCAGCAGCCGACAGGTCTCCAGCTCCTACGAGCAGTACTTC CASSRQVSSSYEQYF
TRBD2 TRBJ2-3 - TRBV7-3 TGTGCCAGCAGCTTATTAGGACTAGAAGCAGATACGCAGTATTTT CASSLLGLEADTQYF
TRBD1 TRBJ1-5 once TRBV27 TGTGCCAGCAGTTCACTGACAGGGTTGAATCAGCCCCAGCATTTT CASSSLTGLNQPQHF
- TRBJ2-1 few TRBV6-5 TGTGCCAGCACTCTCCGGGGGATGCAGTTCTTC CASTLRGMQFF
TRBD1 TRBJ2-7 - TRBV5-4 TGTGCCAGCAGCTTCCTGGACAGGGGCGCAACCTACGAGCAGTACTTC CASSFLDRGATYEQYF
TRBD1 TRBJ2-7 - TRBV28 TGTGCCAGCAGGGGACAGGGTCTTAGCTCCTACGAGCAGTACTTC CASRGQGLSSYEQYF
TRBD2 TRBJ2-7 once TRBV5-1 TGCGCCAGCAGCTTGAGTTCCTGGACTAGCTCCTACGAGCAGTACTTC CASSLSSWTSSYEQYF
TRBD1 TRBJ1-3 - TRBV9 TGTGCCAGCAGCGCCTCGGGACAGGGGCTTGGAAACACCATATATTTT CASSASGQGLGNTIYF
- TRBJ2-2 - TRBV2 TGTGCCAGCAGTGAAGCGCGGCTCACTGGGGAGCTGTTTTTT CASSEARLTGELFF
- TRBJ2-3 - TRBV2 TGTGCCAGCAGTCCTCCTTTCACAGATACGCAGTATTTT CASSPPFTDTQYF
TRBD2 TRBJ2-1 - TRBV10-3 TGTGCCATCAGTGAGTCGGCTAGCGGGAGGGTAAACTACAATGAGCAGTTCTTC CAISESASGRVNYNEQFF
- TRBJ2-5 - TRBV7-9 TGTGCCAGCAGCTTAACCAGGGGGGAAGAGACCCAGTACTTC CASSLTRGEETQYF
TRBD1 TRBJ1-2 once TRBV5-1 TGCGCCAGCAGCCCAAGGACAGGTGGTCAGGGGGATGGCTACACCTTC CASSPRTGGQGDGYTF
- TRBJ2-5 - TRBV7-7 TGTGCCAGCAGCGTTGGGCCCAAAGAGACCCAGTACTTC CASSVGPKETQYF
- TRBJ2-7 - TRBV5-4 TGTGCCAGCAGCCCCGGGGTAGTGCAGAGCTCCTACGAGCAGTACTTC CASSPGVVQSSYEQYF
TRBD2 TRBJ2-1 - TRBV9 TGTGCCAGCAGCGTAGAGAGCGGGAGGGCCATCTACAATGAGCAGTTCTTC CASSVESGRAIYNEQFF
- TRBJ2-2 - TRBV7-9 TGTGCCAGCAGCTTAGCGGGAGTTGGCACCGGGGAGCTGTTTTTT CASSLAGVGTGELFF
TRBD1 TRBJ2-1 - TRBV19 TGTGCCAGTAGTAAAGACAGGGGCCAAGTCTACAATGAGCAGTTCTTC CASSKDRGQVYNEQFF
- TRBJ2-7 - TRBV19 TGTGCCAGTAGTACCCCAAGGGGGGAGCAGTACTTC CASSTPRGEQYF
- TRBJ1-1 - TRBV14 TGTGCCAGCAGCCAAGCAGGGGCAGGCACTGAAGCTTTCTTT CASSQAGAGTEAFF
- TRBJ2-3 - TRBV4-1 TGCGCCAGCAGCCAGAGGGAGCCCATCACAGATACGCAGTATTTT CASSQREPITDTQYF
TRBD2 TRBJ2-2 - TRBV9 TGTGCCAGCAGCCTTACTAGCGGGAGTATTAGCGGGGAGCTGTTTTTT CASSLTSGSISGELFF